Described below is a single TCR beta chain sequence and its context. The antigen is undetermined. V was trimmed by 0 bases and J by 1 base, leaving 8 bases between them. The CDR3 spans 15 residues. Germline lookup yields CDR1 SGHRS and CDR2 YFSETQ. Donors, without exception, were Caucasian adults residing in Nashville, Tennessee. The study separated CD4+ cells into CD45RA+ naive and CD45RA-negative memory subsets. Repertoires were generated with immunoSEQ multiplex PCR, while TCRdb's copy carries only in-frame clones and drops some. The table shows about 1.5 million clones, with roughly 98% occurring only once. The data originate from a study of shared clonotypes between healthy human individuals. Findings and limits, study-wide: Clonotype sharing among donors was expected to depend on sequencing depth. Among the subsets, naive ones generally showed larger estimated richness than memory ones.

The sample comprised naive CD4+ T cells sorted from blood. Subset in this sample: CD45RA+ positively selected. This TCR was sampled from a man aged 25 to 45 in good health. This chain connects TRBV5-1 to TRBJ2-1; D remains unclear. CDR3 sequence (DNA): TGCGCCAGCAGCTTGGCCAGCGTGTCCTACAATGAGCAGTTCTTC. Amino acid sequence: CASSLASVSYNEQFF.